This T cell receptor (beta chain) was sequenced in a study of shared clonotypes between healthy human individuals. This clone was counted a few times. CD45RO negativity and positive selection for CCR7 defined naive CD8 cells, a population that excluded terminally differentiated effector memory CD45RA+ cells. This CDR3 spans 13 amino acids. V shed 6 bases, J shed 3 bases, and the junction held 6 bases outside the gene matches. CDR1 is SQVTM, CDR2 ANQGSEA, per germline. Assay runs were performed at deep level. Methods used by the authors: As immunoSEQ supplied junction-only sequences (without quality scores), filtering differed. Profiled with immunoSEQ multiplex PCR; TCRdb holds only in-frame clones, not every one. Clone size and the V and J calls come from that table; the DNA yielded D and trimming. The sample holds 1.5 million to 2.5 million clones, 85% to 95% seen once.

The sequencing sample was made of naive CD8+ T cells sorted from blood. This chain links TRBV29-1 with TRBJ1-1; 8 bases line up with TRBD1. The clonotype comes from a man aged 18 to 29 in good health. Here the CDR3 reads CSVPGQDYTEAFF. The CDR3 bases are TGCAGCGTACCGGGACAGGATTACACTGAAGCTTTCTTT.